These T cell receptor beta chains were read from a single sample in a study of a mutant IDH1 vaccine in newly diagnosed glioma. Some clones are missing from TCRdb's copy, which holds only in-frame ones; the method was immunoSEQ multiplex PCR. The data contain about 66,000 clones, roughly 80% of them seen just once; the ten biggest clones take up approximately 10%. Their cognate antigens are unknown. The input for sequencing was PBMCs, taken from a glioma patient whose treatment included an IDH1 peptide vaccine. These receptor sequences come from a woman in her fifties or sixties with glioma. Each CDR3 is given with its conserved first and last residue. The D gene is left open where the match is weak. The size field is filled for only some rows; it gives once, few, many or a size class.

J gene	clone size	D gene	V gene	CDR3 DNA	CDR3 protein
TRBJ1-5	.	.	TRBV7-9	TGTGCCAGCAGCTATAGCAATCAGCCCCAGCATTTT	CASSYSNQPQHF
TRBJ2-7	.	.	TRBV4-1	TGCGCCAGCAGCCAAGGAGTAGCGTGGCCCTACGAGCAGTACTTC	CASSQGVAWPYEQYF
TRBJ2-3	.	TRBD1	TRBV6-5	TGTGCCAGCAGCCCCAGGGGGCAGACAGATACGCAGTATTTT	CASSPRGQTDTQYF
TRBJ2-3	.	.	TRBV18	TGTGCCAGCTCACCACCCACAGATACGCAGTATTTT	CASSPPTDTQYF
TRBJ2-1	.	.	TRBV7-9	TGTGCCAGCAGCCCGGCCCCGGTTAATGAGCAGTTCTTC	CASSPAPVNEQFF
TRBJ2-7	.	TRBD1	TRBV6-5	TGTGCCAGCAGTTACACAGGGGACAGCTACGAGCAGTACTTC	CASSYTGDSYEQYF
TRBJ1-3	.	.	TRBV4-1	TGCGCCAGCAGCCACCCGAGGCTGGGGGTCTCTGGAAACACCATATATTTT	CASSHPRLGVSGNTIYF
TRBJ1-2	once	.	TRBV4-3	TGCGCCAGCAGCCAATCCCCCGTAGGGAGGAATGGCTACACCTTC	CASSQSPVGRNGYTF
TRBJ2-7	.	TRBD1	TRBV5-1	TGCGCCAGCAGCTTGGGACAGGGGGCCTCCTACGAGCAGTACTTC	CASSLGQGASYEQYF
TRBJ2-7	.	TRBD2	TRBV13	TGTGCCAGCAGGTCCTACACGGGGGGGGCCTCCTACGAGCAGTACTTC	CASRSYTGGASYEQYF
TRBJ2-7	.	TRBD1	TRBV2	TGTGCCAGCAGCGGTGACAGGGGGCGCGTCGAGCAGTACTTC	CASSGDRGRVEQYF
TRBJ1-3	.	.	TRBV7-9	TGTGCCAGCAGCTTAGCGGCACTGAGCTCTGGAAACACCATATATTTT	CASSLAALSSGNTIYF
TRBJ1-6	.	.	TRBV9	TGTGCCAGCGTGAATTCACCCCTCCACTTT	CASVNSPLHF
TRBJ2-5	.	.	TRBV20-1	TGCAGTGCTAGCTCAGCAGAGACCCAGTACTTC	CSASSAETQYF
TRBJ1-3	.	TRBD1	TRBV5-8	TGTGCCAGCAGCCCCGGACAGGGCGACTCTGGAAACACCATATATTTT	CASSPGQGDSGNTIYF
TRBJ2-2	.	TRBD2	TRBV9	TGTGCCAGCAGCGCGGGGGGATTCGGGGAGCTGTTTTTT	CASSAGGFGELFF
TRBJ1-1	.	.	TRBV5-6	TGTGCCAGCAGCTTGGGGGGGAGTAACACTGAAGCTTTCTTT	CASSLGGSNTEAFF
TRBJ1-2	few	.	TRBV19	TGTGCCAGTAGTATCCAGGGGACCTATGGCTACACCTTC	CASSIQGTYGYTF
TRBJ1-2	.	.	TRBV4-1	TGCGCCAGCAGCCAACTCCTAGAAAACCGAGGGAGATATGGCTACACCTTC	CASSQLLENRGRYGYTF
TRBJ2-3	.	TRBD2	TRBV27	TGTGCCAGCAGTCCCCTTAGCGGGCTGTGGCCAGATACGCAGTATTTT	CASSPLSGLWPDTQYF
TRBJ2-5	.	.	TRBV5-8	TGTGCCAGCAGCTTAGAAGAGACCCAGTACTTC	CASSLEETQYF
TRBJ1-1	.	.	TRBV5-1	TGCGCCAGCAGCCCCCGCGGGGGCACGAACACTGAAGCTTTCTTT	CASSPRGGTNTEAFF
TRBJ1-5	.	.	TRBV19	TGTGCCAGTAGGATCGGGAATCAGCCCCAGCATTTT	CASRIGNQPQHF
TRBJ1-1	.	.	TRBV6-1	TGTGCCAGCAGTGCGGAGCCGTCCCCTCTATGGACTGAAGCTTTCTTT	CASSAEPSPLWTEAFF
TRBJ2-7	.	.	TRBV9	TGTGCCAGCAGCGTAACGGAGGGTTTCGCCTACGAGCAGTACTTC	CASSVTEGFAYEQYF
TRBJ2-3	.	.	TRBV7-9	TGTGCCAGCAGCTTGGCAGGGCCAGATACGCAGTATTTT	CASSLAGPDTQYF
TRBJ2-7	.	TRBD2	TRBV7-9	TGTGCCAGCAGCTCCCGGGAGGGGGCCTACGAGCAGTACTTC	CASSSREGAYEQYF
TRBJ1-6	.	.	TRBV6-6	TGTGCCAGCAAGGCAGGGTTTAGTTCACCCCTCCACTTT	CASKAGFSSPLHF